The T cell receptor (beta chain) under discussion was sequenced for a study of T cell responses to AZD1222 COVID-19 vaccine. Some clones are missing from TCRdb's copy, which holds only in-frame ones; the method was immunoSEQ multiplex PCR. The profile shows over 70,000 clones, approximately 89% of them singletons. Comment on this clone: Its target is unknown.

V lost 2 bases and J 0 bases, leaving 5 bases between the germline ends. The CDR3 contains 13 residues. The germline gives CDR1 GTSNPN, CDR2 SVGIG (reference sequence). Findings and caveats of the study: The CD4 TCRs associated with vaccination extended across spike and predominated at 160-218 and 743-854. Most donors were white British and more were female, and clonal diversity was possibly underestimated. Close to half of spike-specific TCRs reportedly recognize unmutated variant regions.

The V call is TRBV30, the J call TRBJ2-1; D remains ambiguous. The source of this sequence is an adult who received the AZD1222 COVID-19 vaccine. The input for sequencing was peripheral blood, taken 28 days after the second AZD1222 dose. CDR3 DNA: TGTGCCTGGAGTTCTTTCTCCTACAATGAGCAGTTCTTC. It translates to CAWSSFSYNEQFF.